This T cell receptor beta chain was sequenced in a study of breast tumors, draining lymph nodes, adjacent tissues. Study conclusions and caveats: Tumor repertoires ranked between lymph nodes and nontumor tissue in diversity, with V and J gene preferences. Most tumor T cells seemingly derive from lymph node, then expand in tumor.

Samples came from axillary lymph nodes draining the breast cancer. TCRdb called the multiplex PCR reads again in MiXCR, with one record for every CDR3 protein. The sample gives over 250,000 distinct CDR3 sequences, under 35% of which show up once; 1.1% is in the top ten. Many counts were recorded for this clonotype. Its antigen is still unknown. The CDR3 is 13 amino acids. V lost 2 bases, J lost 5 bases, and 4 bases stayed unmatched. Germline V gene data show CDR1 as GTSNPN and CDR2 as SVGIG (reference sequence). The origin of this receptor is a female donor with breast cancer. Some clones in this sample may be carry-over from other donors' samples. V and J are TRBV30 and TRBJ1-2; 8 bases agree with TRBD1. Material: axillary lymph node tissue. The CDR3 loop is CAWSTGQGYGYTF. The CDR3, as DNA: TGTGCCTGGAGTACCGGACAGGGATATGGCTACACCTTC.